The T cell receptor (beta chain) under discussion was sequenced for a study of blood T cell repertoires in COVID-19 (dated by TCRdb to 2020 to 2022). Turning to the overall study: Collaborator samples came from the United States, Italy and Spain and covered acute and convalescent phases of COVID-19. The prospective study material was composed of cDNA or gDNA derived from T cells, B-cell-depleted T cells, or PBMCs. Deeply sampled blood TCRbeta repertoires from subjects exposed to, actively infected with, or recovered from COVID-19 were included in the dataset. A freely available public database, intended as a resource for researchers studying the immune response to SARS-CoV-2, is where the repertoires were released. Samples came from the ongoing ImmuneRACE study (first 160 participants) plus 1,254 subjects from 6 global collaborators. Nearly every sample came with metadata listing a de-identified subject ID, COVID-19 status, age in years and sex. Where available, HLA class I and class II types were obtained from metadata supplied by the sample provider rather than from assay-based typing. What the study reported, not specific to this receptor: The quantity of clinical and demographic metadata differed by source and by participant and was supplied without curation.

Note on this clone: No cognate antigen has been identified for it. No base quality values were provided; no much bigger clone lies one nucleotide off.

TCRbeta CDR3 regions were amplified from genomic DNA by means of the immunoSEQ Assay, a bias-controlled multiplex PCR. Processing in the source paper ran as follows. Within the assay, amplification of reference gene primers was used to estimate how many nucleated cells each sample contained. Sequence reads were collapsed and filtered to measure the absolute abundance of every unique TCRbeta CDR3 rearrangement. For each sample, productive Simpson clonality was calculated by taking the square root of Simpson's diversity index across productive rearrangements. Drawn from immuneACCESS, this table holds only the in-frame rearrangements with V and J called that TCRdb kept. Clones are partly lost; checked studies trace under half to an unresolved V gene and leave the rest unexplained. V and J calls and clone size come straight from that table; D and trimming were deduced from the DNA. Counted in this sample were around 67,000 clones; about 90% of them appeared once. The top ten hold more than 7% of the sample.

The CDR3 goes from the cysteine to the phenylalanine over 13 residues. Here the CDR3 DNA is all that survives: 39 bases in frame from base 1. At the junction V is shortened by 3 bases and J by 6 bases, with 8 bases in between. Sequences MDHEN (CDR1) and SYDVKM (CDR2) are obtained from the germline V gene. Collaborating institutions collected whole blood in K2EDTA tubes following their own protocols. For TCRbeta analysis, collaborator samples were shipped as frozen whole blood, as isolated PBMCs, or as DNA extracted from either sample type. This sequence uses TRBV28 and TRBJ1-4; TRBD1 is perhaps the D gene, given 5 matching bases. This sequence originates from a human donor in a cohort sampled during active COVID-19. Sample: peripheral blood. For the CDR3, the sequence is CASSLQGYEKLFF. The bases are TGTGCCAGCAGTTTGCAGGGCTATGAAAAACTGTTTTTT.